This note documents a single TCR beta chain sequence. Deletions cut 4 bases from V and 1 base from J, with 5 bases between. This CDR3 has 13 residues. Germline-derived CDR1 and CDR2 are SGHRS and YFSETQ. Authors' processing steps: Reference gene primer amplification yielded estimated nucleated cell counts. The data were produced by immunoSEQ multiplex PCR, yet TCRdb's version contains in-frame clones alone and is incomplete. V, J and clone size are those of that table, while D and trimming were read from the DNA. The table lists around 190,000 clones, roughly 88% of them singletons. The data originate from a study of blood T cell repertoires in COVID-19. The wider study: Material from acute and convalescent COVID-19 was sourced from the United States, Italy and Spain. PBMCs, B-cell-depleted T cells, or T cells were the source of the cDNA or gDNA that made up the material.

The specimen was peripheral blood. V gene TRBV5-1 combines with J gene TRBJ2-2; D is unresolved. The TCR originated in a human donor in a cohort sampled during active COVID-19. The CDR3 DNA sequence: TGCGCCAGCAGCATAAAGAACACCGGGGAGCTGTTTTTT. It translates to CASSIKNTGELFF. Full variable domain (remainder filled in from reference TRBV5-1 and TRBJ2-2): KAGVTQTPRYLIKTRGQQVTLSCSPISGHRSVSWYQQTPGQGLQFLFEYFSETQRNKGNFPGRFSGRQFSNSRSEMNVSTLELGDSALYLCASSIKNTGELFFGEGSRLTVL.